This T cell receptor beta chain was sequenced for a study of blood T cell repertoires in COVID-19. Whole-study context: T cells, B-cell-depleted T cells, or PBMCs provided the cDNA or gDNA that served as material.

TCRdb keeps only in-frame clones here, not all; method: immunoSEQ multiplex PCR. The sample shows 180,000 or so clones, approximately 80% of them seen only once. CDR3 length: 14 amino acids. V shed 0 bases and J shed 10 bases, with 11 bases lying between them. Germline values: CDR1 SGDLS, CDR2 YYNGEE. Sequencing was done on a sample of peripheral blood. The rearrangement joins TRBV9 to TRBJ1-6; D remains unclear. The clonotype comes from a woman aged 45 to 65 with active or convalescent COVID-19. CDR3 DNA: TGTGCCAGCAGCGTAGGCCGGGAAAAATCACCCCTCCACTTT. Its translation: CASSVGREKSPLHF.